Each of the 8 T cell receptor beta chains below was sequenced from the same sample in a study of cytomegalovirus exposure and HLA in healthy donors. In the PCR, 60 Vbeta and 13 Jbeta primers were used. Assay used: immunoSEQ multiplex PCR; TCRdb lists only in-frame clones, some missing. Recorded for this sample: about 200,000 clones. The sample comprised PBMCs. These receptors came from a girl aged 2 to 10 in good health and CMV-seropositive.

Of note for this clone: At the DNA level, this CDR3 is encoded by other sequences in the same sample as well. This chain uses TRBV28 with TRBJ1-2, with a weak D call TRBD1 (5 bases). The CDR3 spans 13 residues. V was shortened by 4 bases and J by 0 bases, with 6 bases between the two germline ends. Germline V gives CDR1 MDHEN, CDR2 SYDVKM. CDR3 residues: CASSWGPNYGYTF. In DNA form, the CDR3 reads TGTGCCAGCAGTTGGGGCCCTAACTATGGCTACACCTTC.

The CDR3 DNA is TGTGCCAGCAGCTTGGTGCCGCAGGGAATTCAGCCCCAGCATTTT. This sequence encodes CASSLVPQGIQPQHF. V usage is TRBV5-5 and J usage is TRBJ1-5; TRBD1 is a possible D gene (5 bases). This CDR3 region has 15 residues. Trimming removed 0 bases at V and 6 bases at J, with 13 bases between. CDR1 and CDR2 from the germline V gene are SGHKS and YYEKEE (reference sequence). The whole variable domain, filled in from reference TRBV5-5 and TRBJ1-5, reads DAGVTQSPTHLIKTRGQQVTLRCSPISGHKSVSWYQQVLGQGPQFIFQYYEKEERGRGNFPDRFSARQFPNYSSELNVNALLLGDSALYLCASSLVPQGIQPQHFGDGTRLSIL.

CDR3 DNA sequence: TGTGCCAGCACCGGGGGAGCGGGACCGGCCTCCTACGAGCAGTACTTC. Translating gives CASTGGAGPASYEQYF. This chain connects TRBV28 to TRBJ2-7, with TRBD2 identical over 7 bases. This CDR3 is built from 16 residues. V lost 7 bases to trimming and J lost 0 bases; unmatched junction nucleotides: 12. Germline V gene lookup returns CDR1 MDHEN and CDR2 SYDVKM. Full variable domain (rest looked up from reference TRBV28 and TRBJ2-7): DVKVTQSSRYLVKRTGEKVFLECVQDMDHENMFWYRQDPGLGLRLIYFSYDVKMKEKGDIPEGYSVSREKKERFSLILESASTNQTSMYLCASTGGAGPASYEQYFGPGTRLTVT.

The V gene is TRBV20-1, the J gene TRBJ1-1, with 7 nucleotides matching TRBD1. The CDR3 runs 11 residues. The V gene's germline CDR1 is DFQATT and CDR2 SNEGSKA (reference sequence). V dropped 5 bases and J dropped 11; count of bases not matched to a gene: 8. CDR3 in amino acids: CSAGSQGTAFF. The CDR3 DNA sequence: TGCAGTGCTGGGTCACAGGGGACGGCTTTCTTT.

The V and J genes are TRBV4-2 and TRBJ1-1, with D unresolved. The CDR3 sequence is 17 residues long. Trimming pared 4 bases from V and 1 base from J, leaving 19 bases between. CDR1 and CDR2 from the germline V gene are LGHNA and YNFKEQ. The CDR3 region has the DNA TGTGCCAGCAGCCTTACGCCCCTAGGAGGCCCGAACACTGAAGCTTTCTTT. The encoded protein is CASSLTPLGGPNTEAFF.

The CDR3 is CSAVQGTLRHF. CDR3 coding DNA: TGCAGTGCAGTACAGGGGACCCTCAGGCATTTT. The chain is built from TRBV20-1 and TRBJ1-5; TRBD1 aligns across 7 bases. The CDR3 sequence is 11 residues long. The V gene's germline CDR1 is DFQATT and CDR2 SNEGSKA (reference sequence). V trimming: 6 bases; J trimming: 15 bases; junction bases outside the gene matches: 11.

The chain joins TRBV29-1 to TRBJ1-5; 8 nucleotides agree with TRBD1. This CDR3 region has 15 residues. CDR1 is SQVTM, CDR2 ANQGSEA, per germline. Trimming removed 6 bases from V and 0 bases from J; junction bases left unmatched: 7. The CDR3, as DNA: TGCAGCGTCAGGGACAGGTACGATAGCAATCAGCCCCAGCATTTT. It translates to CSVRDRYDSNQPQHF.

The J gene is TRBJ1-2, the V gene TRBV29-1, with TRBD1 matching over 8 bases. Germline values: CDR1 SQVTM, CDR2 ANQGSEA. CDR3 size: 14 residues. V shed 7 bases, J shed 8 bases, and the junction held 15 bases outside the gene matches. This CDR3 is CSALIGQGYAGYTF. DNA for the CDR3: TGCAGCGCCCTCATCGGACAGGGCTATGCGGGCTACACCTTC.